This T cell receptor beta chain was identified during a study of response to subunit inactivated influenza vaccine. There are many counts of this clonotype. J lost 1 base, V lost 4 bases, and 3 bases had no gene match. The CDR3 length is 15 residues. Germline CDR1 SGHRS, CDR2 YFSETQ. TCRdb reprocessed the RT-PCR reads with MiXCR, giving one entry per CDR3 protein. This sample has hundreds of thousands of distinct CDR3 sequences, with about 10% found just once. These data were also reused for a study on T cells expressing NK-cell markers. In that study: The TCR beta cDNA came from 5'RACE template switching with UMIs.

The chain employs TRBV5-1 and TRBJ2-1; 9 bases are a match to TRBD2. Sequences were derived from PBMCs from blood, sampled on the day of vaccination. This sequence was found in a man aged 45 to 65 who received an inactivated influenza vaccine. In DNA form, the CDR3 reads TGCGCCAGCAGCCTTAGCGGGAGTTCCTACAATGAGCAGTTCTTC. It codes for CASSLSGSSYNEQFF.